This is a list of T cell receptor beta chains from one sample in a study of T cell repertoires in cytomegalovirus infection. TCRdb called the reads again in MiXCR, with one record for every CDR3 protein. The profile shows approximately 750,000 distinct CDR3 sequences, roughly 36% of them singletons. The sequenced sample consisted of PBMCs. The receptors here all came from a human donor in good health (CMV status not recorded). Some clones in this sample may be carry-over from other donors' samples. Both conserved end residues are part of each CDR3. A D gene is named only where the DNA matches it firmly. Clone size is shown for a subset of rows, as once, few, many or a class of expanded clone.

j_call: TRBJ2-2; d_call: TRBD1; clone_size: few; v_call: TRBV14; cdr3_aa: CASSQGRGRGTGELFF; cdr3_nt: TGTGCCAGCAGCCAAGGCAGGGGGCGTGGGACCGGGGAGCTGTTTTTT
j_call: TRBJ2-5; d_call: -; clone_size: few; v_call: TRBV11-1; cdr3_aa: CASSYAGTYETQYF; cdr3_nt: TGTGCCAGCAGCTACGCAGGGACGTATGAGACCCAGTACTTC
j_call: TRBJ2-5; d_call: -; clone_size: few; v_call: TRBV12-3/TRBV12-4; cdr3_aa: CASNNGPETQYF; cdr3_nt: TGTGCCAGCAATAACGGGCCGGAGACCCAGTACTTC
j_call: TRBJ1-2; d_call: -; clone_size: few; v_call: TRBV7-2; cdr3_aa: CASSRDTYGYTF; cdr3_nt: TGTGCCAGCAGCCGGGACACCTATGGCTACACCTTC
j_call: TRBJ1-1; d_call: -; clone_size: -; v_call: TRBV12-3/TRBV12-4; cdr3_aa: CASSLPPGGGGTEAFF; cdr3_nt: TGTGCCAGCAGTTTACCTCCCGGGGGGGGAGGAACTGAAGCTTTCTTT
j_call: TRBJ2-1; d_call: -; clone_size: few; v_call: TRBV28; cdr3_aa: CASSPPPTREQFF; cdr3_nt: TGTGCCAGCAGCCCACCCCCCACGCGTGAGCAGTTCTTC
j_call: TRBJ2-1; d_call: TRBD2; clone_size: many; v_call: TRBV19; cdr3_aa: CASRHSGGLHEQFF; cdr3_nt: TGTGCCAGTAGGCATAGCGGGGGTCTTCATGAGCAGTTCTTC
j_call: TRBJ2-1; d_call: -; clone_size: few; v_call: TRBV6-1; cdr3_aa: CASSEVLVNEQFF; cdr3_nt: TGTGCCAGCAGTGAAGTTCTAGTTAATGAGCAGTTCTTC
j_call: TRBJ2-1; d_call: TRBD2; clone_size: -; v_call: TRBV11-2; cdr3_aa: CASSLGTRYNEQFF; cdr3_nt: TGTGCCAGCAGCCTCGGGACTAGATACAATGAGCAGTTCTTC
j_call: TRBJ1-5; d_call: -; clone_size: -; v_call: TRBV4-1; cdr3_aa: CASSQVADQPQHF; cdr3_nt: TGCGCCAGCAGCCAAGTGGCAGATCAGCCCCAGCATTTT
j_call: TRBJ2-7; d_call: TRBD2; clone_size: -; v_call: TRBV10-3; cdr3_aa: CAISGSGSGDEQYF; cdr3_nt: TGTGCCATCAGTGGTAGCGGGAGTGGGGACGAGCAGTACTTC
j_call: TRBJ1-2; d_call: -; clone_size: few; v_call: TRBV20-1; cdr3_aa: CSASQMGSRYGYTF; cdr3_nt: TGCAGTGCTAGTCAAATGGGGTCCCGCTATGGCTACACCTTC
j_call: TRBJ1-5; d_call: TRBD1; clone_size: few; v_call: TRBV19; cdr3_aa: CASRPQGFDQPQHF; cdr3_nt: TGTGCCAGTAGGCCACAGGGGTTCGATCAGCCCCAGCATTTT
j_call: TRBJ1-2; d_call: -; clone_size: -; v_call: TRBV11-1; cdr3_aa: CASSLLRGGINYGYTF; cdr3_nt: TGTGCCAGCAGCTTGCTCCGGGGCGGTATCAACTATGGCTACACCTTC
j_call: TRBJ2-7; d_call: TRBD2; clone_size: -; v_call: TRBV7-2; cdr3_aa: CASSFLAGGPGALYEQYF; cdr3_nt: TGTGCCAGCAGCTTCTTAGCGGGAGGGCCCGGGGCCTTATACGAGCAGTACTTC
j_call: TRBJ2-5; d_call: TRBD1; clone_size: few; v_call: TRBV19; cdr3_aa: CASSRGTEMGTQYF; cdr3_nt: TGTGCCAGTAGTAGGGGGACAGAGATGGGGACCCAGTACTTC
j_call: TRBJ2-1; d_call: -; clone_size: few; v_call: TRBV6-6; cdr3_aa: CASSYHRDFSYNEQFF; cdr3_nt: TGTGCCAGCAGTTACCACCGGGACTTCTCCTACAATGAGCAGTTCTTC
j_call: TRBJ2-7; d_call: TRBD2; clone_size: many; v_call: TRBV7-8; cdr3_aa: CASSLEGREYEQYF; cdr3_nt: TGTGCCAGCAGCTTAGAAGGGAGGGAGTACGAGCAGTACTTC
j_call: TRBJ1-1; d_call: TRBD1; clone_size: -; v_call: TRBV28; cdr3_aa: CASDSVGQEEAFF; cdr3_nt: TGTGCCAGCGACTCCGTAGGACAGGAGGAAGCTTTCTTT
j_call: TRBJ1-2; d_call: TRBD1; clone_size: -; v_call: TRBV28; cdr3_aa: CASRINRGPLFGYTF; cdr3_nt: TGTGCCAGCAGAATAAACAGGGGGCCCCTCTTTGGCTACACCTTC
j_call: TRBJ2-1; d_call: TRBD2; clone_size: few; v_call: TRBV25-1; cdr3_aa: CASSELAGGAYNEQFF; cdr3_nt: TGTGCCAGCAGTGAACTCGCGGGAGGGGCCTACAATGAGCAGTTCTTC
j_call: TRBJ2-1; d_call: TRBD2; clone_size: -; v_call: TRBV7-2; cdr3_aa: CAISLAGPQFF; cdr3_nt: TGTGCCATCAGCTTAGCGGGGCCCCAGTTCTTC
j_call: TRBJ1-1; d_call: TRBD1; clone_size: -; v_call: TRBV28; cdr3_aa: CASTLTGGRHTEALF; cdr3_nt: TGTGCCAGCACCCTGACAGGGGGGAGGCACACTGAAGCTTTATTT
j_call: TRBJ1-5; d_call: TRBD1; clone_size: few; v_call: TRBV7-2; cdr3_aa: CASSRDSVLNQPQHF; cdr3_nt: TGTGCCAGCAGCCGGGACAGCGTTCTAAATCAGCCCCAGCATTTT